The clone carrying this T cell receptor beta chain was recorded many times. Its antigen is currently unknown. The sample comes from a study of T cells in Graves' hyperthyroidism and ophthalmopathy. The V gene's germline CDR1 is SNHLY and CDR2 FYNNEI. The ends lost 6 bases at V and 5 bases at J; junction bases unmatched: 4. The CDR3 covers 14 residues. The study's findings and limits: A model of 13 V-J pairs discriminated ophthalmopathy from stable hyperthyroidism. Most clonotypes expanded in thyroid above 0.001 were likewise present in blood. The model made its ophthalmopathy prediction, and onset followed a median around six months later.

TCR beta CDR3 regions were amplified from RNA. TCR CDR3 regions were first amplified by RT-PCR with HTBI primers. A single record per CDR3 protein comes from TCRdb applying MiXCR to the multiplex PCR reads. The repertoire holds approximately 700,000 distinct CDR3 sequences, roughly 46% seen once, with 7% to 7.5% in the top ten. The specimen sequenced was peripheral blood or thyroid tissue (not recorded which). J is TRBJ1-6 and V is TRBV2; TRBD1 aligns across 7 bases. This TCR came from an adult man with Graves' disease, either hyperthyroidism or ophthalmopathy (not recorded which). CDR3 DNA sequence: TGTGCCAGCAGCGGGACAGCAAATAATTCACCCCTCCACTTT. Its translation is CASSGTANNSPLHF.